A selection of T cell receptor beta chains follows, all from one sample in a study of T cells after posttransplantation cyclophosphamide. Generated by immunoSEQ multiplex PCR, the TCRdb table keeps only in-frame clones and is missing some. The sample contains tens of thousands of clones, none of them singletons. Sequenced: PBMCs. The receptors originated from a woman younger than 45 in good health and a related stem cell transplant donor. Both conserved end residues are part of each CDR3. The order of the fields is J gene, D gene, clone size, V gene, CDR3 DNA, CDR3 protein. The D gene is left open where the match is weak. Some rows have no size entry. The others give once, few or many, or a class for an expanded clone.

>TRBJ1-1|.|many|TRBV4-3
TGCGCCAGCAGCCAAGAAGGTGATGGCACTGAAGCTTTCTTT
CASSQEGDGTEAFF
>TRBJ2-1|TRBD2|.|TRBV9
TGTGCCAGCAGCGGAGTTAGCGGGGGGAGCTCCTACAATGAGCAGTTCTTC
CASSGVSGGSSYNEQFF
>TRBJ1-1|.|many|TRBV2
TGTGCCAGCAGTGAGGACACCATGAACACTGAAGCTTTCTTT
CASSEDTMNTEAFF
>TRBJ2-7|TRBD2|many|TRBV6-1
TGTGCCACCTTCGGAGCTAGCGGGGTCTACGAGCAGTACTTC
CATFGASGVYEQYF
>TRBJ2-5|TRBD1|few|TRBV15
TGTGCCACCAGCAGAGATGAGGGGGCGGGTGAGACCCAGTACTTC
CATSRDEGAGETQYF
>TRBJ2-1|TRBD2|many|TRBV19
TGTGCCAGTAGCCGTCCTAGCGGGGGAGGTAATGAGCAGTTCTTC
CASSRPSGGGNEQFF
>TRBJ1-2|.|many|TRBV7-9
TGTGCCAGCAGCTCGACAGTCTATGGCTACACCTTC
CASSSTVYGYTF
>TRBJ1-1|TRBD1|many|TRBV10-3
TGTGCCATACGAGACAGGGGGCTGAACACTGAAGCTTTCTTT
CAIRDRGLNTEAFF
>TRBJ2-7|TRBD1|many|TRBV19
TGTGCCAGTAGTCCCCCCGGGACAGGGGGGAGCGAGCAGTACTTC
CASSPPGTGGSEQYF
>TRBJ2-3|TRBD1|.|TRBV5-4
TGTGCCAGCAGCCCTGGGACAGGGGGCTTCACAGATACGCAGTATTTT
CASSPGTGGFTDTQYF
>TRBJ2-5|TRBD1|few|TRBV5-1
TGCGCCAGCAGCTCAAGTTACCCGGGGACAGGAGAGACCCAGTACTTC
CASSSSYPGTGETQYF
>TRBJ1-1|.|many|TRBV9
TGTGCCAGCAGCAACGGGGAGTTCACTGAAGCTTTCTTT
CASSNGEFTEAFF
>TRBJ1-6|.|many|TRBV7-9
TGTGCCAGCAGACGGACAGATTTTAATTCACCCCTCCACTTT
CASRRTDFNSPLHF
>TRBJ1-2|.|many|TRBV4-3
TGCGCCAGCAGCCAAGAAGGGCAGGTAGTTTATGGCTACACCTTC
CASSQEGQVVYGYTF
>TRBJ1-6|.|many|TRBV18
TGTGCCAGCTCACCAGGGGACACGGATAATTCACCCCTCCACTTT
CASSPGDTDNSPLHF
>TRBJ2-7|.|many|TRBV7-9
TGTGCCAGCAGCTCCGAAGACAGGCAACGTTCAGGCTACGAGCAGTACTTC
CASSSEDRQRSGYEQYF
>TRBJ2-1|TRBD1|many|TRBV24-1
TGTGCCACCAGTGACCCCGGGACAGGTTGGGATGAGCAGTTCTTC
CATSDPGTGWDEQFF
>TRBJ1-1|.|few|TRBV4-2
TGTGCCAGCAGCCCAACCAAAGGGGAGACTGAAGCTTTCTTT
CASSPTKGETEAFF
>TRBJ1-2|TRBD1|.|TRBV27
TGTGCCAGCAGTCCTCCCGGGACAGGGGGCACGTATGGCTACACCTTC
CASSPPGTGGTYGYTF
>TRBJ2-4|.|few|TRBV12-3/TRBV12-4
TGTGCCAGCAGTCCGGATCAGGCAGCCAAAAACATTCAGTACTTC
CASSPDQAAKNIQYF
>TRBJ1-5|.|many|TRBV7-2
TGTGCCAGCAGCTTAGTGGTAGCGGACCCAAGGCCCCAGCATTTT
CASSLVVADPRPQHF
>TRBJ2-4|TRBD1|many|TRBV12-3/TRBV12-4
TGTGCCAGCAGCTTTCGAAACCAGGGGGTAGCCAAAAACATTCAGTACTTC
CASSFRNQGVAKNIQYF
>TRBJ1-2|.|many|TRBV4-3
TGCGCCAGCAGCCAAGAGCTCTTGACAGACCCTTATGGCTACACCTTC
CASSQELLTDPYGYTF
>TRBJ1-1|TRBD1|many|TRBV6-5
TGTGCCAGCAGTTACCGACAGGGGGTCTACACTGAAGCTTTCTTT
CASSYRQGVYTEAFF
>TRBJ1-2|.|many|TRBV2
TGTGCCAGCAGGGTTCTCGGAGGGGAAGGCTACACCTTC
CASRVLGGEGYTF
>TRBJ1-1|TRBD1|many|TRBV18
TGTGCCAGCTCATCTGGACAGGGGATGAACACTGAAGCTTTCTTT
CASSSGQGMNTEAFF